A single sample gave rise to the 26 T cell receptor beta chains below, sequenced in a study of OX40 agonist ivuxolimab in advanced cancers. Library preparation employed the immunoSEQ multiplex PCR assay. The table was pulled from immuneACCESS by TCRdb, which kept in-frame rearrangements only. Such tables lose some clones; where checked, under half of the loss comes from unresolved V genes, and the rest has no known cause. Counted in this sample were around 39,000 clones; roughly 77% of them appeared once. The ten largest make up 22% of the sample. Material: CD4+ or CD8+ T cells sorted from blood, obtained in a trial of the OX40 agonist ivuxolimab. Receptors originate from an adult with an advanced solid tumor such as melanoma, head and neck, liver or kidney cancer.

The CDR3 loop is CSVEKGPDFGAFF. Here the CDR3 DNA reads TGCAGCGTGGAGAAGGGACCCGACTTCGGGGCTTTCTTT. V is TRBV29-1 and J is TRBJ1-1; maybe TRBD1 (5 bases). The CDR3 length is 13 residues. V was pared by 6 bases and J by 11 bases, with 22 bases between. The germline CDR1 and CDR2 sequences are SQVTM and ANQGSEA.

The chain employs TRBV6-1 and TRBJ2-3, with 7 nucleotides matching TRBD2. V shed 1 base and J 7 bases; nucleotides not matched to a gene: 5. This CDR3 is 14 amino acids long. Per germline, CDR1 MNHNS and CDR2 SASEGT. This CDR3 is CASSEGPAGYTQYF. The CDR3 DNA is TGTGCCAGCAGTGAAGGGCCAGCGGGGTATACGCAGTATTTT.

As DNA, the CDR3 is TGCGCCAGCACCCGGACAGGGAATTCTGAGCAGTACTTC. It translates to CASTRTGNSEQYF. The V and J genes are TRBV5-1 and TRBJ2-7; 8 bases are shared with TRBD1. CDR3 length: 13 amino acids. Germline trimming cut 6 bases from V and 7 bases from J; bases unmatched to any gene: 9. Germline V gives CDR1 SGHRS, CDR2 YFSETQ.

The V and J genes are TRBV28 and TRBJ1-3, with TRBD1 as a possible D gene (5 bases). The germline CDR1 and CDR2 sequences are MDHEN and SYDVKM. CDR3 length: 15 amino acids. V shed 2 bases and J shed 1 base, with 9 bases lying between them. The CDR3: CASSLGGVSGNTIYF. The CDR3 nucleotides read TGTGCCAGCAGTTTAGGGGGGGTTTCTGGAAACACCATATATTTT. Based on the CDR3 plus reference TRBV28 and TRBJ1-3, the full variable domain is DVKVTQSSRYLVKRTGEKVFLECVQDMDHENMFWYRQDPGLGLRLIYFSYDVKMKEKGDIPEGYSVSREKKERFSLILESASTNQTSMYLCASSLGGVSGNTIYFGEGSWLTVV.

The chain uses TRBV27 and TRBJ1-3; possibly TRBD1 for D (5 bases). The V end lost 5 bases, the J end lost 4 bases, and 9 bases lay between the germline ends. The CDR3 totals 13 residues. Germline loops: CDR1 MNHEY, CDR2 SMNVEV (reference sequence). The CDR3 coding sequence is TGTGCCAGCAGTACAGGTCGGGGAAACACCATATATTTT. The encoded protein is CASSTGRGNTIYF.

Concerning this clone: A much bigger clone sits one base away, suggesting this may be a read error. The chain recombines TRBV2 with TRBJ2-7, with unresolved D. The germline CDR1 and CDR2 sequences are SNHLY and FYNNEI. V was cut by 5 bases and J by 3 bases, with 17 bases left in between. This CDR3 spans 15 amino acids. CDR3 DNA: TGTGCCAGCAGTTCGACCATACTCCTAAACTACGAGCAGTACTTC. Translated, it gives CASSSTILLNYEQYF.

The rearrangement links TRBV28 to TRBJ1-6, with 7 nucleotides matching TRBD1. Germline V gives CDR1 MDHEN, CDR2 SYDVKM. Trimming removed 7 bases from V and 5 bases from J; junction bases left unmatched: 8. The CDR3 has 15 residues. The CDR3 nucleotides are TGTGCCAGCAAGCGAGGACAGGAAAATAATTCACCCCTCCACTTT. It encodes CASKRGQENNSPLHF.

CDR3 DNA: TGTGCCAGTAGTAGCGGGGCGGCAGATACGCAGTATTTT. It encodes CASSSGAADTQYF. The chain links TRBV19 to TRBJ2-3; tentative D call: TRBD2 (6 bases). V was cut by 4 bases and J by 4 bases, with 9 bases left in between. Per germline, CDR1 LNHDA and CDR2 SQIVND (reference sequence). The CDR3 sequence is 13 residues long.

This rearrangement joins TRBV13 to TRBJ2-7; D unclear. In germline, CDR1 is PRHDT, CDR2 FYEKMQ (reference sequence). V was cut by 0 bases and J by 0 bases, with 3 bases left in between. This CDR3 has 13 amino acids. The CDR3 spells CASSLGFSYEQYF. The CDR3 DNA reads as TGTGCCAGCAGCTTAGGGTTCTCCTACGAGCAGTACTTC. The full variable domain, completed using reference TRBV13 and TRBJ2-7, is AAGVIQSPRHLIKEKRETATLKCYPIPRHDTVYWYQQGPGQDPQFLISFYEKMQSDKGSIPDRFSAQQFSDYHSELNMSSLELGDSALYFCASSLGFSYEQYFGPGTRLTVT.

The chain recombines TRBV18 with TRBJ1-2; no clear D gene. The CDR3 extends over 11 amino acids. Trimming removed 1 base from V and 8 bases from J, with 5 bases in between. CDR1 is KGHSH, CDR2 LQKENI, per germline. CDR3 loop: CASSPLEGYTF. CDR3 in DNA: TGTGCCAGCTCACCACTTGAAGGCTACACCTTC.

This rearrangement joins TRBV11-3 to TRBJ2-5; a weak D match, TRBD2 (5 bases). Looked up from germline, CDR1 is SGHNT and CDR2 is YENEEA. The germline V and J ends were trimmed by 4 bases and 5 bases, with 8 bases remaining between them. The CDR3 loop spans 12 amino acids. The CDR3 here is CASSYTGETQYF. CDR3 sequence (DNA): TGTGCCAGCAGCTACACGGGGGAGACCCAGTACTTC. The complete variable domain, with remaining parts taken from reference TRBV11-3 and TRBJ2-5, reads EAGVVQSPRYKIIEKKQPVAFWCNPISGHNTLYWYLQNLGQGPELLIRYENEEAVDDSQLPKDRFSAERLKGVDSTLKIQPAELGDSAVYLCASSYTGETQYFGPGTRLLVL.

V and J are TRBV9 and TRBJ2-3; D gene ambiguous. Germline V lookup: CDR1 SGDLS, CDR2 YYNGEE. The CDR3 length is 14 residues. V lost 4 bases to trimming and J lost 2 bases, with 11 bases between them. The CDR3 here is CASSPEAYTDTQYF. The CDR3 DNA is TGTGCCAGCAGCCCAGAGGCCTACACAGATACGCAGTATTTT.

The table lists this clone with a count of one. The chain recombines TRBV19 with TRBJ2-1; perhaps TRBD2 as D (5 bases). The germline gives CDR1 LNHDA, CDR2 SQIVND (reference sequence). Trimming took 1 base from V and 5 from J, leaving 12 bases between them. This CDR3 is 15 amino acids long. The CDR3 coding sequence is TGTGCCAGTAGTATAGGCGTTCGGAGGAACAATGAGCAGTTCTTC. Translating gives CASSIGVRRNNEQFF. The complete variable domain, with remaining parts taken from reference TRBV19 and TRBJ2-1, reads DGGITQSPKYLFRKEGQNVTLSCEQNLNHDAMYWYRQDPGQGLRLIYYSQIVNDFQKGDIAEGYSVSREKKESFPLTVTSAQKNPTAFYLCASSIGVRRNNEQFFGPGTRLTVL.

This rearrangement joins TRBV18 to TRBJ2-3, with 10 bases matching TRBD1. V was pared by 2 bases and J by 2 bases, with 7 bases of the junction left unmatched. This CDR3 has 17 amino acids. Germline assignment: CDR1 KGHSH and CDR2 LQKENI. The CDR3 region is CASSPTGTGVFTDTQYF. CDR3 DNA sequence: TGTGCCAGCTCACCAACCGGGACAGGGGTCTTCACAGATACGCAGTATTTT.

The rearrangement joins TRBV6-5 to TRBJ1-1, with 7 bases fitting TRBD1. The CDR3 has 13 residues. V trimming: 8 bases; J trimming: 8 bases; junction bases outside the gene matches: 11. Germline assignment: CDR1 MNHEY and CDR2 SVGAGI. CDR3 in DNA: TGTGCCAGCTCCCGACACAGGGGCTGGGAAGCTTTCTTT. Its protein product is CASSRHRGWEAFF.

The chain has TRBV9 and TRBJ2-1, with a weak D call TRBD2 (6 bases). V was trimmed by 4 bases and J by 7 bases, leaving 21 bases between them. The germline V gene has CDR1 SGDLS and CDR2 YYNGEE. The CDR3 sequence is 16 residues long. Here the CDR3 DNA reads TGTGCCAGCAGCCCATCACGGAATAGCGGCAAGAATGAGCAGTTCTTC. Translated: CASSPSRNSGKNEQFF. Full variable domain (rest looked up from reference TRBV9 and TRBJ2-1): DSGVTQTPKHLITATGQRVTLRCSPRSGDLSVYWYQQSLDQGLQFLIQYYNGEERAKGNILERFSAQQFPDLHSELNLSSLELGDSALYFCASSPSRNSGKNEQFFGPGTRLTVL.

This clone was seen a handful of times. The CDR3 bases are TGCAGCGTCCGACTAGCGACAGCCCAAGAGACCCAGTACTTC. Protein product: CSVRLATAQETQYF. This rearrangement joins TRBV29-1 to TRBJ2-5; TRBD2 matches 8 bases. Trimming at V came to 6 bases and at J to 1 base, leaving 7 bases not matched to a gene. CDR3 length: 14 residues. Germline values: CDR1 SQVTM, CDR2 ANQGSEA.

CDR3 protein: CASSPWSGSSYNEQFF. In nucleotides, the CDR3 is TGCGCCAGCAGCCCATGGAGCGGGAGCTCCTACAATGAGCAGTTCTTC. The rearrangement links TRBV5-1 to TRBJ2-1; TRBD2 agrees at 8 bases. The CDR3 loop spans 16 amino acids. Germline V gene data show CDR1 as SGHRS and CDR2 as YFSETQ. J gave up 0 bases and V 4 bases, and 6 bases lay outside the gene matches.

The chain has TRBV5-4 and TRBJ2-1, with 8 bases lining up with TRBD1. CDR3 length: 15 residues. J gave up 4 bases and V 2 bases, and 5 bases lay outside the gene matches. Per germline, CDR1 SGHNT and CDR2 YYREEE (reference sequence). The CDR3 spells CASSLDRGLYNEQFF. DNA for the CDR3: TGTGCCAGCAGCTTAGACAGGGGATTATACAATGAGCAGTTCTTC.

J is TRBJ2-3 and V is TRBV7-9, with no clear D. This CDR3 is built from 12 residues. The germline V and J ends were trimmed by 2 bases and 6 bases, with 6 bases remaining between them. Germline CDR1 SEHNR, CDR2 FQNEAQ (reference sequence). As DNA, the CDR3 is TGTGCCAGCAGCTTAAAGTGGGATACGCAGTATTTT. The encoded protein is CASSLKWDTQYF. Variable domain in full (rest from reference TRBV7-9 and TRBJ2-3): DTGVSQNPRHKITKRGQNVTFRCDPISEHNRLYWYRQTLGQGPEFLTYFQNEAQLEKSRLLSDRFSAERPKGSFSTLEIQRTEQGDSAMYLCASSLKWDTQYFGPGTRLTVL.

The rearrangement uses TRBV27 and TRBJ2-1, with 7 bases that match TRBD2. V gave up 3 bases and J gave up 9 bases; unmatched junction bases: 11. Germline-derived CDR1 and CDR2 are MNHEY and SMNVEV (reference sequence). CDR3 size: 15 residues. The CDR3 reads CASSFLRTSLGEQFF. In DNA, the CDR3 is TGTGCCAGCAGTTTTCTAAGGACTAGTCTCGGTGAGCAGTTCTTC.

This chain connects TRBV5-1 to TRBJ1-1; D remains ambiguous. This CDR3 comprises 15 residues. Germline CDR1 and CDR2: SGHRS and YFSETQ. The V and J ends lost 0 bases and 3 bases respectively, with 12 bases between them. DNA of the CDR3: TGCGCCAGCAGCTTGGGGAGGGAATTTTACACTGAAGCTTTCTTT. Translating it yields CASSLGREFYTEAFF.

This clone was observed a few times. The genes are TRBV5-1 and TRBJ2-1; D remains ambiguous. The CDR3 contains 13 residues. Germline V CDR1 and CDR2: SGHRS, YFSETQ. The V end was cut by 6 bases, the J end by 7 bases, with 14 bases between. The CDR3 sequence: CASTSPPLNEQFF. The CDR3 DNA reads TGCGCCAGCACTTCCCCTCCGTTGAATGAGCAGTTCTTC.

The genes are TRBV30 and TRBJ2-7; D might be TRBD1 (6 bases). The V and J ends lost 3 bases and 1 base respectively, with 10 bases between them. Germline values: CDR1 GTSNPN, CDR2 SVGIG (reference sequence). The length of the CDR3 is 13 residues. The CDR3 region has the DNA TGTGCCTGGAGGGCGACAGGTTCCTACGAGCAGTACTTC. Protein sequence: CAWRATGSYEQYF.

This clone was counted a few times. The J gene is TRBJ2-3, the V gene TRBV5-1, with 9 bases aligning to TRBD2. Germline V gene lookup returns CDR1 SGHRS and CDR2 YFSETQ. This CDR3 is 16 amino acids long. The V gene end was trimmed by 6 bases and the J gene end by 3 bases; junction bases not matched to a gene: 11. Here the CDR3 reads CASNKPSGAKTDTQYF. CDR3 bases: TGCGCCAGCAACAAACCTAGCGGGGCAAAGACAGATACGCAGTATTTT.

CDR3 in DNA: TGTGCCAGCAAGGCGGGTCAGAAAAACATTCAGTACTTC. It translates to CASKAGQKNIQYF. The V gene is TRBV6-5, the J gene TRBJ2-4; weak D call: TRBD2 (5 bases). V lost 7 bases and J lost 4, with 11 bases in between. From germline, CDR1 is MNHEY and CDR2 SVGAGI. This CDR3 is built from 13 residues.